The clone carrying this T cell receptor beta chain was found many times. CDR3 length: 12 residues. With 1 base removed from V and 7 bases from J, the gap between germline ends came to 7 bases. Looked up from germline, CDR1 is MGHRA and CDR2 is YSYEKL. TCRdb re-derived calls from the 5' RACE reads in MiXCR, one entry per CDR3 protein. The repertoire holds 60,000 to 70,000 distinct CDR3 sequences, with about 19% as singletons. This sample is part of a study of HIV-infected patients and healthy controls. Sequencing was carried out using CD4+ T cells from blood. The V call is TRBV4-1, the J call TRBJ1-2; possible D gene TRBD1, 6 bases. This TCR was sampled from a human donor in good health. CDR3 sequence: CASSQATGGYTF. The DNA of the CDR3 is TGCGCCAGCAGCCAAGCGACAGGTGGCTACACCTTC.